Many counts were recorded for the clone carrying this T cell receptor beta chain. Its specificity is not known. The CDR3 extends over 17 amino acids. V trimming: 0 bases; J trimming: 2 bases; junction bases outside the gene matches: 8. Germline CDR1 reads SGHDT; CDR2 reads YYEEEE. Template material for amplifying TCR beta CDR3 regions consisted of RNA transcripts. TCR CDR3 underwent first-round RT-PCR with the HTBI primer set. TCRdb fed the multiplex PCR reads into MiXCR, producing one record per CDR3 protein. In the table there are 250,000 to 300,000 distinct CDR3 sequences, about 14% of which are singletons. The sample originates from a study of T cells in Graves' hyperthyroidism and ophthalmopathy. General study points: Before onset, ophthalmopathy was predicted by the model a median roughly 6.4 months earlier.

Participants, patients aged 18 to 65, had newly diagnosed hyperthyroidism with a duration under 2 months. Not enrolled were patients with uncontrolled infection, other autoimmune disease, pregnancy or lactation. This receptor was taken from a woman in her twenties or thirties with Graves' hyperthyroidism that later progressed to Graves' ophthalmopathy. Sample: blood. This chain links TRBV5-6 with TRBJ2-1, with 7 nucleotides matching TRBD2. CDR3 DNA sequence: TGTGCCAGCAGCTTGGGTTGGGGAGGGGAGACCTACAATGAGCAGTTCTTC. This encodes CASSLGWGGETYNEQFF. Supplemented by reference TRBV5-6 and TRBJ2-1, the full variable domain reads DAGVTQSPTHLIKTRGQQVTLRCSPKSGHDTVSWYQQALGQGPQFIFQYYEEEERQRGNFPDRFSGHQFPNYSSELNVNALLLGDSALYLCASSLGWGGETYNEQFFGPGTRLTVL.